This T cell receptor (beta chain) comes out of a study of blood T cell repertoires in COVID-19. Study-wide background: Sites in the United States, Italy and Spain provided acute and convalescent COVID-19 samples. PBMCs, B-cell-depleted T cells, or T cells were the source of the cDNA or gDNA that made up the material.

As processed by the authors: Counts of nucleated cells, estimated from reference gene primer amplification, were obtained. Assay: immunoSEQ multiplex PCR; the TCRdb copy retains only in-frame clones and omits some. Clone size and the V and J calls come from that table; the DNA yielded D and trimming. In the table there are over 20,000 clones, 81% of which are singletons. Germline assignment: CDR1 KGHDR and CDR2 SFDVKD. The germline V and J ends were trimmed by 7 bases and 6 bases, with 11 bases remaining between them. CDR3 length: 13 amino acids. The sequenced sample was peripheral blood. The J gene is TRBJ2-2, the V gene TRBV24-1; possibly TRBD1 for D (6 bases). The clonotype was recovered from a man in his 70s with acute or convalescent COVID-19. The CDR3 region is CATSVQGSGELFF. DNA of the CDR3: TGTGCCACCAGCGTACAGGGATCCGGGGAGCTGTTTTTT.